This passage covers 25 T cell receptor beta chains from one sample sequenced in a study of T cells in Graves' hyperthyroidism and ophthalmopathy. Amplified TCR beta CDR3 regions came from RNA transcripts. Using the HTBI primer set, a first-round RT-PCR was run on the TCR CDR3. Each CDR3 protein gets one entry after TCRdb re-called the multiplex PCR reads with MiXCR. The sample lists some 620,000 distinct CDR3 sequences; 15% to 20% were seen once. The specimen sequenced was blood. Source of these receptors: a woman in her twenties or thirties with Graves' hyperthyroidism.

This clonotype was seen ten or more times. The chain is built from TRBV6-1 and TRBJ2-7, with 7 nucleotides matching TRBD1. J gave up 4 bases and V 2 bases, and 5 bases lay outside the gene matches. The germline gives CDR1 MNHNS, CDR2 SASEGT. The CDR3 has 14 residues. The CDR3 nucleotides are TGTGCCAGCAGTGAAAGGGACAGCTGGTACGAGCAGTACTTC. As protein: CASSERDSWYEQYF.

This clonotype was counted between two and nine times. J is TRBJ1-1 and V is TRBV6-6; unclear D gene. The germline CDR1 and CDR2 sequences are MNHNY and SVGAGI (reference sequence). This CDR3 is 17 amino acids long. The V end was cut by 0 bases, the J end by 5 bases, with 19 bases between. The DNA for the CDR3 is TGTGCCAGCAGTTACTCGAAAAGGGTGCGTCAGTTTACTGAAGCTTTCTTT. This translates into CASSYSKRVRQFTEAFF.

This chain links TRBV11-3 with TRBJ2-1; D possibly matches TRBD1 or TRBD2 (5 bases each). Germline CDR1 reads SGHNT; CDR2 reads YENEEA. V was trimmed by 1 base and J by 5 bases, leaving 24 bases between them. The CDR3 totals 19 residues. CDR3 region: CASSLGLSGDPFIDNEQFF. As DNA, the CDR3 is TGTGCCAGCAGCTTAGGTCTCTCCGGGGACCCGTTCATTGACAATGAGCAGTTCTTC.

This clonotype was detected ten times or more. The chain employs TRBV11-2 and TRBJ2-1; perhaps TRBD2 as D (6 bases). V lost 1 base and J lost 6, with 16 bases in between. CDR1 is SGHAT, CDR2 FQNNGV, per germline. This CDR3 comprises 16 residues. The CDR3 reads CASSLGPGLLFNEQFF. The CDR3 nucleotides are TGTGCCAGCAGCTTAGGGCCGGGACTTCTTTTCAATGAGCAGTTCTTC.

This clonotype was counted ten times or more. V usage is TRBV7-2 and J usage is TRBJ2-1; maybe TRBD2 (6 bases). Germline CDR1 SGHTA, CDR2 FQGNSA. The CDR3 is 15 residues long. Trimming removed 6 bases from V and 7 bases from J, with 19 bases in between. The CDR3 DNA follows: TGTGCCAGCAGGAGATGGGTGGGACTCGTTAATGAGCAGTTCTTC. Protein sequence: CASRRWVGLVNEQFF.

CDR3 sequence (DNA): TGTGCCAGCAGCGCGAGCGGGAGGGAGTTCTTC. It translates to CASSASGREFF. The chain links TRBV12-3 or TRBV12-4 to TRBJ2-1; TRBD2 agrees at 10 bases. J lost 14 bases, V lost 6 bases, and 4 bases had no gene match. This CDR3 contains 11 residues.

This clonotype was seen at least ten times. The chain links TRBV7-2 to TRBJ1-1; TRBD1 agrees at 9 bases. CDR3 size: 14 residues. Looked up from germline, CDR1 is SGHTA and CDR2 is FQGNSA. Losses at the gene ends were 4 bases for V and 3 bases for J; bases not matched to a gene: 3. In nucleotides, the CDR3 is TGTGCCAGCAGCTCACAGGGGGCGGACACTGAAGCTTTCTTT. It yields the protein CASSSQGADTEAFF. Looking up the rest from reference TRBV7-2 and TRBJ1-1 gives the full variable domain: GAGVSQSPSNKVTEKGKDVELRCDPISGHTALYWYRQSLGQGLEFLIYFQGNSAPDKSGLPSDRFSAERTGGSVSTLTIQRTQQEDSAVYLCASSSQGADTEAFFGQGTRLTVV.

In its sample, this clonotype was seen many times. The V and J genes are TRBV7-8 and TRBJ2-5; 8 bases map to TRBD2. This CDR3 spans 14 amino acids. Germline trimming cut 6 bases from V and 4 bases from J; bases unmatched to any gene: 7. Germline values: CDR1 SGHVS, CDR2 FQNEAQ. In nucleotides, the CDR3 is TGTGCCAGCAGTGCGGGGGGCTGGGGAGAGACCCAGTACTTC. This gives the protein CASSAGGWGETQYF.

This clonotype was found many times. For the CDR3, the DNA is TGTGCCAGCGATCGGGGTATGAACACTGAAGCTTTCTTT. Translated, it gives CASDRGMNTEAFF. V gene TRBV2 combines with J gene TRBJ1-1; D gene ambiguous. The CDR3 runs 13 residues. Trimming pared 8 bases from V and 0 bases from J, leaving 10 bases between. Germline lookup yields CDR1 SNHLY and CDR2 FYNNEI.

This clonotype was counted ten times or more. J is TRBJ2-6 and V is TRBV27, with TRBD2 identical over 8 bases. Trimming at V came to 2 bases and at J to 3 bases, leaving 0 bases not matched to a gene. This CDR3 has 15 residues. In germline, CDR1 is MNHEY, CDR2 SMNVEV (reference sequence). This CDR3 is CASSLRGGGANVLTF. For the CDR3, the DNA is TGTGCCAGCAGTTTACGGGGGGGTGGGGCCAACGTCCTGACTTTC.

This clonotype was counted at least ten times. This sequence joins TRBV18 and TRBJ2-5; weak D call: TRBD1 (6 bases). Germline CDR1 is KGHSH and CDR2 is LQKENI. This CDR3 has 13 residues. V dropped 1 base and J dropped 7 bases, with 10 bases sitting between them. CDR3 sequence: CASSPRQAGTQYF. CDR3 in DNA: TGTGCCAGCTCACCACGACAGGCGGGGACCCAGTACTTC.

This clonotype was seen a handful of times. V is TRBV6-2 or TRBV6-3 and J is TRBJ2-1; 8 positions agree with TRBD2. Germline assignment: CDR1 MNHEY and CDR2 SVGEGT. V gave up 3 bases and J gave up 6 bases; unmatched junction bases: 7. There are 15 residues in the CDR3. The CDR3 loop reads CASSYLASGFNEQFF. Written as DNA, the CDR3 is TGTGCCAGCAGTTATTTAGCTAGCGGGTTCAATGAGCAGTTCTTC.

This clonotype was observed many times. The chain has TRBV20-1 and TRBJ2-2; D ambiguous. CDR1 is DFQATT, CDR2 SNEGSKA, per germline (reference sequence). The CDR3 covers 16 residues. V was cut by 3 bases and J by 2 bases, with 16 bases left in between. The CDR3 DNA sequence: TGCAGTGCTAGGAGAGAGGCTACATTCAACACCGGGGAGCTGTTTTTT. Translated, it gives CSARREATFNTGELFF.

This clonotype was counted only a few times. The rearrangement joins TRBV28 to TRBJ1-6; no clear D. Germline CDR1 and CDR2: MDHEN and SYDVKM. The CDR3 consists of 16 residues. With 2 bases removed from V and 9 bases from J, the gap between germline ends came to 17 bases. CDR3 DNA: TGTGCCAGCAGTTTAAAACGGGGAGTCGTCGGTTCACCCCTCCACTTT. This codes for CASSLKRGVVGSPLHF.

There are many counts of this clonotype. The chain is built from TRBV30 and TRBJ1-2; D unclear. The germline gives CDR1 GTSNPN, CDR2 SVGIG (reference sequence). The CDR3 is 12 amino acids. Trimming removed 0 bases from V and 8 bases from J, with 10 bases in between. In DNA, the CDR3 is TGTGCCTGGAGTGTGGACCCACAGGGCTACACCTTC. Translating gives CAWSVDPQGYTF.

This clonotype has more than one count but fewer than ten. The chain has TRBV19 and TRBJ2-1, with D possibly matching TRBD2 (6 bases). The CDR3 covers 13 residues. Per germline, CDR1 LNHDA and CDR2 SQIVND (reference sequence). The V end was cut by 5 bases, the J end by 8 bases, with 13 bases between. CDR3 in DNA: TGTGCCAGTAGTCTAGCGCATTCCCATGAGCAGTTCTTC. Residues: CASSLAHSHEQFF.

This clonotype has a count of ten or more. CDR3 region: CASRRQAQGEQFF. The CDR3 region has the DNA TGTGCCAGCAGGCGACAGGCCCAGGGGGAGCAGTTCTTC. The gene calls are TRBV28 and TRBJ2-1; D might be TRBD1 (6 bases). V was pared by 6 bases and J by 10 bases, with 16 bases between. Germline lookup yields CDR1 MDHEN and CDR2 SYDVKM. The CDR3 is 13 amino acids. The complete variable domain, with remaining parts taken from reference TRBV28 and TRBJ2-1, reads DVKVTQSSRYLVKRTGEKVFLECVQDMDHENMFWYRQDPGLGLRLIYFSYDVKMKEKGDIPEGYSVSREKKERFSLILESASTNQTSMYLCASRRQAQGEQFFGPGTRLTVL.

The genes are TRBV11-2 and TRBJ1-5, with D perhaps TRBD1 (5 bases). Trimming took off 5 bases at V and 5 bases at J, with 10 bases between the two ends. The CDR3 loop spans 13 amino acids. The germline CDR1 and CDR2 sequences are SGHAT and FQNNGV. The CDR3: CASSLQTDQPQHF. CDR3 nucleotide sequence: TGTGCCAGCAGCCTTCAGACAGATCAGCCCCAGCATTTT.

About this clonotype: One base away lies a much larger clone, so this may be a sequencing read error. Lacking the conserved final phenylalanine or tryptophan, this CDR3 likely reflects a read error. The V and J genes are TRBV24-1 and TRBJ1-2; TRBD1 matches at 8 bases. The CDR3 is made up of 15 amino acids. J was trimmed by 0 bases and V by 4 bases; bases with no gene match: 3. The germline V gene has CDR1 KGHDR and CDR2 SFDVKD. The CDR3 sequence: CATSDGQGPNYGYTS. CDR3 in DNA: TGTGCCACCAGTGACGGACAGGGTCCTAACTATGGCTACACCTCC.

The CDR3 sequence is CASSSTVRNTGELFF. The CDR3 bases are TGTGCCAGCAGCTCGACAGTTAGGAACACCGGGGAGCTGTTTTTT. V usage is TRBV7-9 and J usage is TRBJ2-2, with a possible D match to TRBD1 (5 bases). Per germline, CDR1 SEHNR and CDR2 FQNEAQ (reference sequence). Trimming stripped 4 bases from V and 1 base from J, with 10 bases between. The length of the CDR3 is 15 residues.

V usage is TRBV11-3 and J usage is TRBJ2-6, with 9 nucleotides matching TRBD1. There are 17 residues in the CDR3. Germline V CDR1 and CDR2: SGHNT, YENEEA. J gave up 0 bases and V 7 bases, and 7 bases lay outside the gene matches. CDR3 region: CASTGGQGLSGANVLTF. The CDR3 DNA sequence: TGTGCCAGCACTGGGGGACAGGGCCTCTCTGGGGCCAACGTCCTGACTTTC.

The J gene is TRBJ1-4, the V gene TRBV5-6, with TRBD1 as a possible D gene (5 bases). Germline loops: CDR1 SGHDT, CDR2 YYEEEE. This CDR3 has 17 amino acids. Trimming cost V 0 bases and J 8 bases, with 20 bases left between them. In DNA form, the CDR3 reads TGTGCCAGCAGCTTGGCCAATGACGGGGCCGTAACCGAAAAACTGTTTTTT. Translated, it gives CASSLANDGAVTEKLFF.

Comment on this clonotype: Possible read error: a much larger clone is one base away. The CDR3 is CASSVGTVVEQFF. DNA of the CDR3: TGTGCCAGCAGCGTAGGGACAGTTGTTGAGCAGTTCTTC. The chain has TRBV5-5 and TRBJ2-1, with 7 bases matching TRBD1. This CDR3 is built from 13 residues. Trimming took 4 bases from V and 9 from J; bases not matched to a gene: 7. The germline CDR1 and CDR2 sequences are SGHKS and YYEKEE (reference sequence).

This clonotype was seen at least ten times. The chain recombines TRBV30 with TRBJ1-1; possible D gene TRBD1, 6 bases. Germline V lookup: CDR1 GTSNPN, CDR2 SVGIG (reference sequence). CDR3 length equals 12 residues. V was shortened by 5 bases and J by 3 bases, with 10 bases between the two germline ends. The CDR3 protein is CAWDTGYTEAFF. In DNA, the CDR3 is TGTGCCTGGGATACAGGGTACACTGAAGCTTTCTTT.

This clonotype was observed many times. The V gene is TRBV7-2, the J gene TRBJ2-1; weak D call: TRBD1 (6 bases). Trimming removed 2 bases from V and 7 bases from J, with 9 bases in between. Germline CDR1 is SGHTA and CDR2 is FQGNSA. The CDR3 contains 13 residues. The CDR3 loop is CASSLIRGNEQFF. In DNA form, the CDR3 reads TGTGCCAGCAGCTTAATCAGGGGTAATGAGCAGTTCTTC.